Shown below are 20 T cell receptor beta chains from a single sample sequenced in a study of cytomegalovirus exposure and HLA in healthy donors. A multiplex PCR was run with 60 Vbeta primers and 13 Jbeta primers. Data came from immunoSEQ multiplex PCR; TCRdb stores just in-frame clones and leaves some out. The sample shows roughly 150,000 clones, roughly 80% of them seen only once. Material for sequencing was PBMCs. The receptors here all came from a male donor in good health and CMV-seronegative.

V and J are TRBV27 and TRBJ1-6; TRBD1 might be the D (6 bases). Deletions cut 2 bases from V and 7 bases from J, with 15 bases between. The CDR3 length is 16 residues. Germline V CDR1 and CDR2: MNHEY, SMNVEV (reference sequence). CDR3 amino acids: CASSLPATGKNSPLHF. DNA of the CDR3: TGTGCCAGCAGTTTACCGGCAACAGGGAAGAATTCACCCCTCCACTTT.

The genes are TRBV7-2 and TRBJ2-5, with D possibly being TRBD1 (6 bases). From germline, CDR1 is SGHTA and CDR2 FQGNSA. V shed 5 bases and J shed 5 bases, with 15 bases lying between them. This CDR3 has 14 amino acids. CDR3 nucleotide sequence: TGTGCCAGCAGCCCGAATACAGGGACGGAGACCCAGTACTTC. This gives the protein CASSPNTGTETQYF.

The chain uses TRBV12-5 and TRBJ2-7, with a tentative D call TRBD1 (7 bases). V was cut by 6 bases and J by 0 bases, with 9 bases left in between. Germline lookup yields CDR1 LGHNT and CDR2 FRNRAP. The CDR3 totals 13 residues. CDR3 nucleotides: TGTGCTAGTGGGCGGGACAGCTCCTACGAGCAGTACTTC. Protein sequence: CASGRDSSYEQYF.

This clone was found a few times. The genes are TRBV15 and TRBJ1-2, with D possibly being TRBD1 (5 bases). The CDR3 covers 15 residues. Germline V lookup: CDR1 LNHNV, CDR2 YYDKDF (reference sequence). V dropped 1 base and J dropped 4 bases, with 13 bases sitting between them. The CDR3 loop is CATSRGATDLYGYTF. The CDR3 DNA reads as TGTGCCACCAGCAGAGGGGCGACAGATCTCTATGGCTACACCTTC.

The chain links TRBV7-9 to TRBJ1-2, with D uncertain. The CDR3 length is 13 residues. CDR1 and CDR2 from the germline V gene are SEHNR and FQNEAQ (reference sequence). Trimming stripped 3 bases from V and 3 bases from J, with 8 bases between. The CDR3 DNA reads as TGTGCCAGCAGCTTGCTAGTGGACTATGGCTACACCTTC. Encoded protein: CASSLLVDYGYTF.

The chain couples TRBV19 to TRBJ2-3, with D perhaps TRBD2 (5 bases). The germline V gene encodes CDR1 LNHDA and CDR2 SQIVND (reference sequence). This CDR3 region has 15 residues. The V gene lost 4 bases and the J gene lost 2 bases, with 13 bases spanning the gap. CDR3 nucleotides: TGTGCCAGTAGTAGGGCCCTCGGGGACACAGATACGCAGTATTTT. Translated, it gives CASSRALGDTDTQYF.

The chain joins TRBV29-1 to TRBJ1-1, with 7 bases fitting TRBD1. Germline loops: CDR1 SQVTM, CDR2 ANQGSEA. J lost 1 base, V lost 6 bases, and 2 bases had no gene match. This CDR3 is 12 amino acids long. CDR3 residues: CSVQGGNTEAFF. The CDR3 coding sequence is TGCAGCGTCCAGGGGGGGAACACTGAAGCTTTCTTT.

J is TRBJ1-2 and V is TRBV5-4; 7 bases are shared with TRBD1. Germline V gene data show CDR1 as SGHNT and CDR2 as YYREEE (reference sequence). The J segment lost 13 bases and the V segment lost 4 bases, leaving 16 bases of the junction unmatched. The CDR3 totals 14 residues. The CDR3 DNA sequence: TGTGCCAGCAGCCGGACACTGGGACAGCAAGTCGGCACCTTC. Its translation: CASSRTLGQQVGTF.

The sample holds one count of this clone. CDR3 loop: CASSGQGSWKLFF. For the CDR3, the DNA is TGCGCCAGCTCGGGACAGGGATCGTGGAAACTGTTTTTT. J is TRBJ1-4 and V is TRBV5-1; TRBD1 matches 9 bases. Germline CDR1 and CDR2: SGHRS and YFSETQ. V lost 7 bases to trimming and J lost 11 bases; unmatched junction nucleotides: 9. This CDR3 spans 13 amino acids.

This chain uses TRBV5-1 with TRBJ1-3, with 8 bases identical to TRBD1. Germline loops: CDR1 SGHRS, CDR2 YFSETQ. J lost 4 bases, V lost 2 bases, and 5 bases had no gene match. This CDR3 has 15 residues. The CDR3 DNA follows: TGCGCCAGCAGCTTCAGGGGGCTTCAGGGAAACACCATATATTTT. It is translated as CASSFRGLQGNTIYF. Using reference TRBV5-1 and TRBJ1-3 for the parts outside the CDR3, the full variable domain is KAGVTQTPRYLIKTRGQQVTLSCSPISGHRSVSWYQQTPGQGLQFLFEYFSETQRNKGNFPGRFSGRQFSNSRSEMNVSTLELGDSALYLCASSFRGLQGNTIYFGEGSWLTVV.

The chain carries TRBV5-1 and TRBJ1-1; D ambiguous. The CDR3 totals 14 residues. Germline CDR1 SGHRS, CDR2 YFSETQ. V lost 4 bases to trimming and J lost 5 bases, with 15 bases between them. CDR3: CASSPGRSGTEAFF. The CDR3 DNA sequence: TGCGCCAGCAGCCCCGGACGGTCGGGGACTGAAGCTTTCTTT. The variable domain in full, completed from reference TRBV5-1 and TRBJ1-1, reads KAGVTQTPRYLIKTRGQQVTLSCSPISGHRSVSWYQQTPGQGLQFLFEYFSETQRNKGNFPGRFSGRQFSNSRSEMNVSTLELGDSALYLCASSPGRSGTEAFFGQGTRLTVV.

V gene TRBV30 combines with J gene TRBJ2-6; D is uncertain. The CDR3 covers 14 residues. Trimming removed 0 bases at V and 1 base at J, with 4 bases between. In germline, CDR1 is GTSNPN, CDR2 SVGIG (reference sequence). The CDR3 sequence: CAWSVTSGANVLTF. CDR3 nucleotide sequence: TGTGCCTGGAGTGTAACATCTGGGGCCAACGTCCTGACTTTC.

The gene calls are TRBV5-1 and TRBJ2-3; 7 bases agree with TRBD1. This CDR3 spans 13 amino acids. The germline V gene encodes CDR1 SGHRS and CDR2 YFSETQ. Trimming cost V 2 bases and J 5 bases; bases outside gene matches: 2. The CDR3 here is CASSLGTEDTQYF. As DNA, the CDR3 is TGCGCCAGCAGCTTAGGGACAGAAGATACGCAGTATTTT.

Comments on this clone: Compared with germline, one end of the junction differs, possibly owing to a read error. The chain couples TRBV30 to TRBJ1-1, with TRBD1 as a possible D gene (5 bases). This CDR3 region has 13 residues. Germline-derived CDR1 and CDR2 are GTSNPN and SVGIG (reference sequence). The CDR3 DNA follows: TGTGCCGGGAGGGACTTCATGAACACTGAAGCTTTCTTT. Translating gives CAGRDFMNTEAFF.

The chain has TRBV11-2 and TRBJ2-3; TRBD2 matches 9 bases. V lost 3 bases and J lost 8; bases outside the gene matches: 9. This CDR3 contains 15 residues. Germline CDR1 and CDR2: SGHAT and FQNNGV. CDR3 residues: CASSFLRGGAATQYF. CDR3 DNA sequence: TGTGCCAGCAGCTTCCTGCGCGGGGGGGCCGCTACGCAGTATTTT.

The chain employs TRBV2 and TRBJ2-6, with 9 bases fitting TRBD2. There are 16 residues in the CDR3. Trimming took 4 bases from V and 3 from J; bases not matched to a gene: 4. CDR1 and CDR2 from the germline V gene are SNHLY and FYNNEI. In DNA form, the CDR3 reads TGTGCCAGCAGTGGCGGGGGGGCGGTTGGGGCCAACGTCCTGACTTTC. Its translation is CASSGGGAVGANVLTF.

Written as DNA, the CDR3 is TGTGCCAGCAGCTTAGTAGTGTTAGCGGGGACTAGCACAGATACGCAGTATTTT. It specifies CASSLVVLAGTSTDTQYF. This sequence joins TRBV7-2 and TRBJ2-3; TRBD2 matches at 8 bases. Germline V gives CDR1 SGHTA, CDR2 FQGNSA. This CDR3 contains 18 residues. With V trimmed by 1 base and J by 0 bases, 9 bases remained unmatched.

The chain couples TRBV6-6 to TRBJ1-2; no definite D call. Trimming took off 2 bases at V and 4 bases at J, with 11 bases between the two ends. Germline V gene sequence: CDR1 MNHNY, CDR2 SVGAGI (reference sequence). The CDR3 contains 14 residues. The CDR3 spells CASSYGGNSYGYTF. CDR3 nucleotide sequence: TGTGCCAGCAGTTACGGAGGAAATAGCTATGGCTACACCTTC.

This clone was counted once. V gene TRBV5-1 combines with J gene TRBJ1-2; TRBD1 agrees at 8 bases. The V segment lost 0 bases and the J segment 8 bases; nucleotides outside the gene matches: 9. The V gene's germline CDR1 is SGHRS and CDR2 YFSETQ. The CDR3 totals 15 residues. The DNA of the CDR3 is TGCGCCAGCAGCTTGGAATCACGGACAGGGTCCGGCTACACCTTC. Its translation: CASSLESRTGSGYTF.

The V gene is TRBV6-6, the J gene TRBJ1-2, with no clear D. Trimming took off 0 bases at V and 8 bases at J, with 16 bases between the two ends. The germline V gene encodes CDR1 MNHNY and CDR2 SVGAGI (reference sequence). This CDR3 spans 15 amino acids. The CDR3 DNA is TGTGCCAGCAGTTACTCTTGGGTGGAGGTTATGGGCTACACCTTC. Protein: CASSYSWVEVMGYTF.